The T cell receptor (beta chain) under discussion was sequenced for a study of PD-L1 blockade in urothelial cancer. Here immunoSEQ multiplex PCR was the method, and the copy in TCRdb shows in-frame clones only, minus some. The table has roughly 45,000 clones, more than 70% seen once. As for time point: pretreatment peripheral blood. Anywhere from 1 to 8 samples came from each patient, spanning pretreatment and on-treatment. This specimen consisted of PBMCs, obtained around atezolizumab (anti-PD-L1) treatment. The sequence derives from a man aged 60-69 years with urothelial cancer.

This CDR3 is CASLKTPQETQYF. The DNA of the CDR3 is TGTGCCAGCCTAAAGACCCCACAGGAGACCCAGTACTTC. The rearrangement links TRBV7-9 to TRBJ2-5; D gene ambiguous. Per the germline V gene, CDR1 is SEHNR and CDR2 is FQNEAQ (reference sequence). The CDR3 is 13 amino acids. Trimming removed 8 bases at V and 5 bases at J, with 15 bases between.